This T cell receptor (beta chain) is drawn from a study of CXCR3-negative and CXCR3-positive naive CD8 T cells. The authors made the TRB cDNA libraries by 5' RACE using UMI labels. With the 5' RACE reads reprocessed, TCRdb shows one record per CDR3 protein and no DNA. The sample has some 130,000 distinct CDR3 sequences. This CDR3 has 13 amino acids. Germline V gives CDR1 MDHEN, CDR2 SYDVKM. As concerns this clonotype: Its antigen is still unknown.

Whole-study results and caveats: In CXCR3-positive naive cells, the TRB CDR3s were more hydrophobic than in CXCR3-negative naive cells.

The chain links TRBV28 to TRBJ2-3. The sample taken for sequencing was naive CXCR3+ CD8+ T cells from blood. Noted subset: CD45RO-CCR7+CD27+CD95- naive CD8+ T cells expressing CXCR3 (TNR3+). This TCR was recovered from a human donor in good health. Some clones in this sample may be carry-over from other donors' samples. The CDR3 sequence: CASSFRIVDTQYF.